This T cell receptor beta chain appears in the sequencing data of a study of blood T cells in healthy people across ages. V lost 1 base to trimming and J lost 0 bases; unmatched junction nucleotides: 4. Germline CDR1 and CDR2: MGHRA and YSYEKL. The CDR3 length is 17 residues. Alongside a J-beta primer mix, a sample-barcoded 5' primer served in a second PCR lasting roughly 6 to 11 cycles. TCRdb independently ran MiXCR on the 5' RACE reads; one entry per CDR3 protein. The sample holds approximately 800,000 distinct CDR3 sequences; just over 55% are singletons and the top ten take 20% to 30%. The rearrangement links TRBV4-1 to TRBJ2-3; 10 bases agree with TRBD2. The clonotype was recovered from a man aged 35-49 years in good health. Sequencing was done on a sample of blood. The CDR3 DNA reads TGCGCCAGCAGCCAAGGGTGGACTAGCGGAAGCACAGATACGCAGTATTTT. It translates to CASSQGWTSGSTDTQYF.